This T cell receptor beta chain was identified during a study of T-cell memory formation after mild COVID-19. The germline CDR1 and CDR2 sequences are SEHNR and FQNEAQ (reference sequence). This CDR3 comprises 15 residues. V dropped 3 bases and J dropped 3; count of bases not matched to a gene: 5. MiXCR was run by TCRdb on the 5' RACE reads, yielding one entry per CDR3 protein. The sample has roughly 58,000 distinct CDR3 sequences, more than 8% seen once. This clonotype has only a few counts. This receptor was obtained from a man aged 18-30 years who had mild COVID-19 (a few samples of this study predate the infection). Cell type and time point are not known. The sequenced sample was PBMCs or a T cell subset sorted from them (not recorded which). The chain has TRBV7-9 and TRBJ2-3; 8 bases align to TRBD2. The CDR3 DNA follows: TGTGCCAGCAGCTTTTGGACTAGCAGGACAGATACGCAGTATTTT. Translation gives CASSFWTSRTDTQYF.